Included here is one T cell receptor (beta chain) sequence, with context. The data stem from a study of blood T cell repertoires in COVID-19. Libraries were prepared by immunoSEQ multiplex PCR; TCRdb keeps only in-frame clonotypes and omits some of them. The sample yields approximately 230,000 clones, around 80% seen once. The study assigned cohorts using participant-reported clinical history. Recovered status applied to Cohort 3 donors who had two consecutive negative PCRs. It also applied to those with clearance or with symptom resolution. With 3 bases clipped from V and 5 bases from J, the junction kept 15 bases outside the gene matches. This CDR3 is built from 17 residues. Germline V gene sequence: CDR1 SGDLS, CDR2 YYNGEE.

This sequence joins TRBV9 and TRBJ2-3, with 7 bases lining up with TRBD1. The TCR comes from a man in his forties who had recovered from COVID-19. Source material: PBMCs or T cells enriched from blood (not recorded which). This chain's CDR3 is CASSAKGQSLVLDTQYF. CDR3 sequence (DNA): TGTGCCAGCAGCGCAAAGGGACAGAGCTTAGTCCTAGATACGCAGTATTTT.